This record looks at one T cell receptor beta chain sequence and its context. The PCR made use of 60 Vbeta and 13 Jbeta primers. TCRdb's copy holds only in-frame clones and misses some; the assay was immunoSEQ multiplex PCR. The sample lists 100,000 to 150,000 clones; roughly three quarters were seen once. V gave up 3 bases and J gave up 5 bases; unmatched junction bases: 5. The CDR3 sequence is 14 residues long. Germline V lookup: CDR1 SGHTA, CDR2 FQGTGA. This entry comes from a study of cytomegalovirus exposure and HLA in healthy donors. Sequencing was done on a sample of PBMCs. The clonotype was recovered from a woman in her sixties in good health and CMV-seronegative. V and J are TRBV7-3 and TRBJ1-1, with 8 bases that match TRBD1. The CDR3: CASSFTGGGTEAFF. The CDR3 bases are TGTGCCAGCAGCTTCACAGGGGGAGGTACTGAAGCTTTCTTT.